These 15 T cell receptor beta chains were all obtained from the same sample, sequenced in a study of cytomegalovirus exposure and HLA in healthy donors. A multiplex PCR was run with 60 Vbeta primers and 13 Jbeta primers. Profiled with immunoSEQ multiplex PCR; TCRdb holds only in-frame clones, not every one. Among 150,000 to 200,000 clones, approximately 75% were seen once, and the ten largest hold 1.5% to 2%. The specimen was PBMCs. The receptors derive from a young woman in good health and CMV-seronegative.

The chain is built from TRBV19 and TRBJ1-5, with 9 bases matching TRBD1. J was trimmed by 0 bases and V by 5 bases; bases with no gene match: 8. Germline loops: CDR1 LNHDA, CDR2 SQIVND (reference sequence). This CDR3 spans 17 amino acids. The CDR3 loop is CASSDGTGSHSNQPQHF. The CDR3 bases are TGTGCCAGTAGTGACGGGACAGGGAGTCATAGCAATCAGCCCCAGCATTTT.

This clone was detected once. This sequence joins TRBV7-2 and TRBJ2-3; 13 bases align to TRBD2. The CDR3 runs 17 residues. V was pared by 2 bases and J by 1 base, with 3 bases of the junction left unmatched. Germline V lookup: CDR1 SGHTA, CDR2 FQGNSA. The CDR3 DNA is TGTGCCAGCAGCTTATTTGGGACTAGCGGGGGCACAGATACGCAGTATTTT. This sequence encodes CASSLFGTSGGTDTQYF.

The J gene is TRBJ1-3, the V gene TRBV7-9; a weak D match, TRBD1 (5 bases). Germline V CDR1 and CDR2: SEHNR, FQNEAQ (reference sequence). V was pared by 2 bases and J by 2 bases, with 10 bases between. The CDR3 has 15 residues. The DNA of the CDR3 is TGTGCCAGCAGCTTAATTTCAGGGACTGGAAACACCATATATTTT. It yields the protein CASSLISGTGNTIYF.

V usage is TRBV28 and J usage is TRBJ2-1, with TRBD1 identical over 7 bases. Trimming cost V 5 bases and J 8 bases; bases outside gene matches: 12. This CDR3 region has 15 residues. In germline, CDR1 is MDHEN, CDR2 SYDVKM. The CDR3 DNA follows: TGTGCCAGCAGTCGCGTCTTAGGGGGCCGGGATGAGCAGTTCTTC. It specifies CASSRVLGGRDEQFF.

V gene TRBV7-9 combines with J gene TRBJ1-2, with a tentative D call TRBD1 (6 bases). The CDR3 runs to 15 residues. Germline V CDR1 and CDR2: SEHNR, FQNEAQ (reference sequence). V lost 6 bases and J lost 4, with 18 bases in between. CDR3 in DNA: TGTGCCAGCAGACCCACCCCCGGGACACTCTATGGCTACACCTTC. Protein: CASRPTPGTLYGYTF.

As DNA, the CDR3 is TGCGCCAGCAGTGACGCCGGGACAGGGGGCGAAAACACTGAAGCTTTCTTT. Protein: CASSDAGTGGENTEAFF. This sequence joins TRBV10-2 and TRBJ1-1; 12 nucleotides agree with TRBD1. With 3 bases clipped from V and 2 bases from J, the junction kept 7 bases outside the gene matches. Looked up from germline, CDR1 is WSHSY and CDR2 is SAAADI. The CDR3 loop spans 17 amino acids.

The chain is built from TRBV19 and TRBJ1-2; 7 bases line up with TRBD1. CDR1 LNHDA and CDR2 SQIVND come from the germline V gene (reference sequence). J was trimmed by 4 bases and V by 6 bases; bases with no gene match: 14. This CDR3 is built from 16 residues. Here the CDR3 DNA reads TGTGCCAGTAGGCCAGCGGGTGGGACAGCTTCCTATGGCTACACCTTC. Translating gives CASRPAGGTASYGYTF.

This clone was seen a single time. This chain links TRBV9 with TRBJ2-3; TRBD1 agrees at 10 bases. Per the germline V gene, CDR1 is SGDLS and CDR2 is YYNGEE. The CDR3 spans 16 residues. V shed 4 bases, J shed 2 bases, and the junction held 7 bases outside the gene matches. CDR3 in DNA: TGTGCCAGCAGCAGGGGGACAGGGGCTAACACAGATACGCAGTATTTT. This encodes CASSRGTGANTDTQYF.

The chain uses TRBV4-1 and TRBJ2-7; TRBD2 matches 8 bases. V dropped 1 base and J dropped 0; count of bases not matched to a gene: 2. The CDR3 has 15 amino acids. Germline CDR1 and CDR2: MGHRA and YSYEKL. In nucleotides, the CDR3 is TGCGCCAGCAGCCAAGCAGCGGGGGACTCCTACGAGCAGTACTTC. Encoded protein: CASSQAAGDSYEQYF.

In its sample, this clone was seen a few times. The CDR3 sequence is CASSYEGTMFF. In nucleotides, the CDR3 is TGTGCCAGCAGTTACGAAGGGACTATGTTCTTC. The gene calls are TRBV6-6 and TRBJ2-1; 7 bases are a match to TRBD2. From germline, CDR1 is MNHNY and CDR2 SVGAGI (reference sequence). The CDR3 runs 11 residues. V shed 2 bases, J shed 15 bases, and the junction held 4 bases outside the gene matches.

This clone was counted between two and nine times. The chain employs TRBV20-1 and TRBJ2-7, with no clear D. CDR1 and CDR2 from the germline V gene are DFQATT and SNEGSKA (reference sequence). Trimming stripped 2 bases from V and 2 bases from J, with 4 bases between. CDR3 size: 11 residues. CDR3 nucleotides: TGCAGTGCTAGACCCACCTACGAGCAGTACTTC. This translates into CSARPTYEQYF.

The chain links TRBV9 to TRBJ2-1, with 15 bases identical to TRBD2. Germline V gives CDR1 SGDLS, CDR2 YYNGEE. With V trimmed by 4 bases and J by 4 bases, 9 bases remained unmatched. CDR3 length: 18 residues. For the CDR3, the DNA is TGTGCCAGCAGCAAAACGGGACTAGCGGGAGGCCGGTACAATGAGCAGTTCTTC. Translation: CASSKTGLAGGRYNEQFF.

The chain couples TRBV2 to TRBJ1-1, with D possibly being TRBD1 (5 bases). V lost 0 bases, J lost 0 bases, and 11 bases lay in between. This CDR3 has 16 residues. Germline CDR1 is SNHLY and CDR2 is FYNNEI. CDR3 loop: CASSEAGGGLNTEAFF. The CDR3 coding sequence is TGTGCCAGCAGTGAAGCGGGCGGGGGGTTGAACACTGAAGCTTTCTTT. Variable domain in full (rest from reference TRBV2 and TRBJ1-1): EPEVTQTPSHQVTQMGQEVILRCVPISNHLYFYWYRQILGQKVEFLVSFYNNEISEKSEIFDDQFSVERPDGSNFTLKIRSTKLEDSAMYFCASSEAGGGLNTEAFFGQGTRLTVV.

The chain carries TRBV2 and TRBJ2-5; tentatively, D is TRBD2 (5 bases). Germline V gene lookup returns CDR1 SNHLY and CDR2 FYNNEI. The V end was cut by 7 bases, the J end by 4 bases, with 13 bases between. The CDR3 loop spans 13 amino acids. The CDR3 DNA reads TGTGCCAGCACCTGGGAGCGAAGAGAGACCCAGTACTTC. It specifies CASTWERRETQYF.

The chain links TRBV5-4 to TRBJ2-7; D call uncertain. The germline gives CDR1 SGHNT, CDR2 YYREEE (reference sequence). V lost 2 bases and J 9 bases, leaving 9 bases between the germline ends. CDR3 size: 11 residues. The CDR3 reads CASSFGSAQYF. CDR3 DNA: TGTGCCAGCAGCTTTGGTAGTGCGCAGTACTTC.